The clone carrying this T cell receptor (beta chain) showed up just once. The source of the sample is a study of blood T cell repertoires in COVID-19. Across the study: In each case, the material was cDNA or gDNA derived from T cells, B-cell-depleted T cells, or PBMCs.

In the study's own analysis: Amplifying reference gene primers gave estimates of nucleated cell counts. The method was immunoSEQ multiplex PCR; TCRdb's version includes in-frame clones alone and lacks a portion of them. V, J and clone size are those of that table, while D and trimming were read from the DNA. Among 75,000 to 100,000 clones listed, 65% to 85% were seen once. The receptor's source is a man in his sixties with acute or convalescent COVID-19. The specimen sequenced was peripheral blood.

The CDR3 bases are TGCGCCAGCAGCAGGGGTCCGACCGGGGAGCTGTTTTTT. Its protein product is CASSRGPTGELFF. The chain joins TRBV10-1 to TRBJ2-2, with a tentative D call TRBD1 (6 bases). The CDR3 consists of 13 residues. The germline V gene encodes CDR1 WNHNN and CDR2 SYGVQD (reference sequence). The V and J ends lost 6 bases and 5 bases respectively, with 10 bases between them.